This TCR beta chain was observed in a study of blood T cell repertoires in COVID-19. Study at large: Sites across the United States, Italy and Spain contributed samples from acute and convalescent COVID-19. Sample material is recorded as cDNA or gDNA derived from T cells, B-cell-depleted T cells, or PBMCs.

A case of COVID-19 had been met by exposed participants within 2 weeks before study entry. The repertoire was sequenced with immunoSEQ multiplex PCR; TCRdb's copy has only in-frame clones and lacks some. This table has some 360,000 clones, around nine tenths appearing once. J lost 8 bases, V lost 1 base, and 7 bases had no gene match. There are 16 residues in the CDR3. Germline CDR1 is SGHKS and CDR2 is YYEKEE (reference sequence). The sequence derives from a woman aged 25 to 39 who had been exposed to COVID-19. Input material: PBMCs or T cells enriched from blood (not recorded which). The genes are TRBV5-5 and TRBJ2-2; 11 bases fit TRBD1. In nucleotides, the CDR3 is TGTGCCAGCAGCTTGTATGGGACAGGGGGTAGAGGGGAGCTGTTTTTT. Translating gives CASSLYGTGGRGELFF.